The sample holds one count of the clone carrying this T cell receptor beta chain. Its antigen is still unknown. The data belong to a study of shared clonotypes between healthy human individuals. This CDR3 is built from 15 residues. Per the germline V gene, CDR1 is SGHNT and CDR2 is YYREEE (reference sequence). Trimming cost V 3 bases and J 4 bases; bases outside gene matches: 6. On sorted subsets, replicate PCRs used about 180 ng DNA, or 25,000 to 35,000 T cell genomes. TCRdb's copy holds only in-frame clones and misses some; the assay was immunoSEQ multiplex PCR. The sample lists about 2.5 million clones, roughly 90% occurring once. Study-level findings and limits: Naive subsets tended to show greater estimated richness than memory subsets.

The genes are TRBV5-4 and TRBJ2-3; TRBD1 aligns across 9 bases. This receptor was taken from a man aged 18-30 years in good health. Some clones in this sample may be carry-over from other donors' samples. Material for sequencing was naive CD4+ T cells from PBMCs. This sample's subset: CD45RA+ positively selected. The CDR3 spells CASSSRDRVPDTQYF. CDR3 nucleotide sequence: TGTGCCAGCAGCTCTAGGGACAGGGTTCCAGATACGCAGTATTTT.